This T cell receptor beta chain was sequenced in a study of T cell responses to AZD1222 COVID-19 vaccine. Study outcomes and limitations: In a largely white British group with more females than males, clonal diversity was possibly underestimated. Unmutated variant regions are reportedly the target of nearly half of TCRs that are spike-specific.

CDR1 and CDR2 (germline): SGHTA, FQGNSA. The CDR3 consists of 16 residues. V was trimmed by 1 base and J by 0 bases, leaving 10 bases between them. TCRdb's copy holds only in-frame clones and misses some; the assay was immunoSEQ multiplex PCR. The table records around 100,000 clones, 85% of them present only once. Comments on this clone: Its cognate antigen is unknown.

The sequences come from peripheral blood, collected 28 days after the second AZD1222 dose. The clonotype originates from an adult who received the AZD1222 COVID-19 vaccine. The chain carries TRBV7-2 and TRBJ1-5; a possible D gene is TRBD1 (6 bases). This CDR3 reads CASSLGGLYSNQPQHF. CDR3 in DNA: TGTGCCAGCAGCTTAGGGGGGCTATATAGCAATCAGCCCCAGCATTTT.